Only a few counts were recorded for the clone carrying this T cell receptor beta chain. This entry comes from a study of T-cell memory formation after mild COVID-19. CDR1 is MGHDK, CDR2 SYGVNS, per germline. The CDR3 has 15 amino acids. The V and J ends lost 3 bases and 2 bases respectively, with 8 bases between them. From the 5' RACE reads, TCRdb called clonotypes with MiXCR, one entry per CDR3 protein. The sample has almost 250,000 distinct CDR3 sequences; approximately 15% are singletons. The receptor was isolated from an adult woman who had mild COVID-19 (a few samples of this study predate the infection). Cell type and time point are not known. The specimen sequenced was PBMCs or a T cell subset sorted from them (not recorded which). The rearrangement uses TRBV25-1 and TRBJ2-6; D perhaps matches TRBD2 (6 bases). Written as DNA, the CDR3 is TGTGCCAGCAGTGAGTGGGGGGCTGGGGCCAACGTCCTGACTTTC. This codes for CASSEWGAGANVLTF.